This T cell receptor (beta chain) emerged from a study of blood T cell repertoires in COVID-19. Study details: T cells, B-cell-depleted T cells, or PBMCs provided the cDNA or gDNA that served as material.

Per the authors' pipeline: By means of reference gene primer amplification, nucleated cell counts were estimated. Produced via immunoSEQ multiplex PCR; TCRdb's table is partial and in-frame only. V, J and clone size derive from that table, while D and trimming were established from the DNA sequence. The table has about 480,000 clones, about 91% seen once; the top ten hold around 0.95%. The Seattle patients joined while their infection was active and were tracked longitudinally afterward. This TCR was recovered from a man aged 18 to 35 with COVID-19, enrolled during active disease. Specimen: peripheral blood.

This CDR3 reads CASSQVGRRQGTDTQYF. CDR3 DNA sequence: TGTGCCAGCAGCCAAGTCGGTCGTCGGCAGGGGACAGATACGCAGTATTTT. The V and J genes are TRBV4-2 and TRBJ2-3, with D possibly being TRBD1 (6 bases). V lost 1 base and J 3 bases, leaving 17 bases between the germline ends. The CDR3 extends over 17 amino acids. CDR1 is LGHNA and CDR2 is YNFKEQ in the germline V gene.